What follows are 17 T cell receptor beta chains derived from one specimen sequenced in a study of T cell responses to AZD1222 COVID-19 vaccine. Profiled with immunoSEQ multiplex PCR; TCRdb holds only in-frame clones, not every one. The repertoire includes some 130,000 clones, 93% of them detected once, and approximately 3.1% sits in the top ten. The material sequenced was peripheral blood, taken on day 0 of AZD1222 vaccination. Receptors originate from an adult in good health.

This clone has a single count. The chain combines TRBV24-1 with TRBJ1-4, with 8 bases lining up with TRBD1. Germline values: CDR1 KGHDR, CDR2 SFDVKD. Trimming removed 2 bases from V and 3 bases from J; junction bases left unmatched: 4. The CDR3 has 16 amino acids. DNA for the CDR3: TGTGCCACCAGTGATTGGACAGGGTCGTCTAATGAAAAACTGTTTTTT. It encodes CATSDWTGSSNEKLFF.

This clone was counted a single time. V usage is TRBV29-1 and J usage is TRBJ2-7, with 10 bases identical to TRBD2. This CDR3 spans 13 amino acids. With 4 bases clipped from V and 6 bases from J, the junction kept 6 bases outside the gene matches. Germline V gene lookup returns CDR1 SQVTM and CDR2 ANQGSEA. The CDR3, as DNA: TGCAGCGTTGCGCTAGCGGGAGCCAGCGAGCAGTACTTC. This codes for CSVALAGASEQYF.

V and J are TRBV6-2 or TRBV6-3 and TRBJ1-5; 11 bases fit TRBD1. The ends lost 4 bases at V and 0 bases at J; junction bases unmatched: 8. The V gene's germline CDR1 is MNHEY and CDR2 SVGEGT. The CDR3 covers 18 residues. CDR3 region: CASSSPGQGGYSNQPQHF. The DNA for the CDR3 is TGTGCCAGCAGTTCACCGGGACAGGGGGGATATAGCAATCAGCCCCAGCATTTT.

The chain combines TRBV7-8 with TRBJ2-7; 10 nucleotides align to TRBD2. The CDR3 length is 15 residues. CDR1 is SGHVS and CDR2 is FQNEAQ in the germline V gene. The trim removed 6 bases at V and 2 bases at J, leaving 7 bases unmatched. The CDR3 reads CASSWTSGGAYEQYF. Written as DNA, the CDR3 is TGTGCCAGCAGTTGGACTAGCGGCGGAGCCTACGAGCAGTACTTC.

The chain joins TRBV10-1 to TRBJ1-6; maybe TRBD1 (6 bases). This CDR3 spans 15 amino acids. Germline V gene lookup returns CDR1 WNHNN and CDR2 SYGVQD (reference sequence). Trimming pared 6 bases from V and 5 bases from J, leaving 14 bases between. For the CDR3, the DNA is TGCGCCAGCAGCCGGGACACGGGCGATAATTCACCCCTCCACTTT. Its translation: CASSRDTGDNSPLHF.

This clone came up once. The chain couples TRBV7-8 to TRBJ1-6; 7 positions match TRBD1. The germline V gene encodes CDR1 SGHVS and CDR2 FQNEAQ. CDR3 length equals 17 residues. With 2 bases clipped from V and 0 bases from J, the junction kept 4 bases outside the gene matches. The chain's CDR3 is CASSLRQGGSYNSPLHF. The CDR3 nucleotides read TGTGCCAGCAGCTTACGACAGGGTGGCTCCTATAATTCACCCCTCCACTTT.

The rearrangement uses TRBV18 and TRBJ1-5; 9 bases match TRBD1. J gave up 8 bases and V 4 bases, and 3 bases lay outside the gene matches. CDR1 and CDR2 from the germline V gene are KGHSH and LQKENI. The CDR3 contains 13 residues. CDR3 nucleotide sequence: TGTGCCAGCTCACAGGACAGGGGCGAGCCCCAGCATTTT. Amino acid sequence: CASSQDRGEPQHF.

J is TRBJ2-5 and V is TRBV2, with a possible D match to TRBD2 (5 bases). CDR1 SNHLY and CDR2 FYNNEI come from the germline V gene. V was shortened by 4 bases and J by 5 bases, with 11 bases between the two germline ends. The length of the CDR3 is 13 residues. As DNA, the CDR3 is TGTGCCAGCAGTGGGGTGAGGGCGGAGACCCAGTACTTC. Translation gives CASSGVRAETQYF.

This sequence joins TRBV18 and TRBJ1-2; maybe TRBD1 (6 bases). The length of the CDR3 is 16 residues. Per the germline V gene, CDR1 is KGHSH and CDR2 is LQKENI. V lost 3 bases and J lost 3, with 17 bases in between. Here the CDR3 reads CASSPQQGPSDYGYTF. In DNA, the CDR3 is TGTGCCAGCTCACCCCAACAGGGACCCTCTGACTATGGCTACACCTTC.

The chain uses TRBV6-5 and TRBJ2-1; the match to TRBD1 covers 9 bases. The CDR3 sequence is 13 residues long. Germline V gene sequence: CDR1 MNHEY, CDR2 SVGAGI. The trim removed 9 bases at V and 7 bases at J, leaving 7 bases unmatched. This CDR3 reads CASTRDRANEQFF. CDR3 DNA: TGTGCCAGTACCCGGGACAGGGCGAATGAGCAGTTCTTC.

The chain is built from TRBV6-5 and TRBJ1-1; the match to TRBD1 covers 8 bases. CDR1 is MNHEY and CDR2 is SVGAGI in the germline V gene. There are 14 residues in the CDR3. The V segment lost 6 bases and the J segment 0 bases; nucleotides outside the gene matches: 3. The CDR3 protein is CASRGTGMNTEAFF. The CDR3 DNA is TGTGCCAGCAGGGGGACAGGCATGAACACTGAAGCTTTCTTT.

The chain carries TRBV29-1 and TRBJ1-1; 10 bases match TRBD1. Germline V gives CDR1 SQVTM, CDR2 ANQGSEA. With 4 bases clipped from V and 1 base from J, the junction kept 0 bases outside the gene matches. CDR3 size: 13 residues. This CDR3 is CSVGQGANTEAFF. CDR3 DNA: TGCAGCGTTGGACAGGGGGCGAACACTGAAGCTTTCTTT.

This chain uses TRBV27 with TRBJ1-2; 7 nucleotides line up with TRBD1. Losses at the gene ends were 6 bases for V and 2 bases for J; bases not matched to a gene: 6. Germline values: CDR1 MNHEY, CDR2 SMNVEV (reference sequence). The CDR3 sequence is 14 residues long. This CDR3 is CASSRDSLNYGYTF. The CDR3 DNA reads TGTGCCAGCAGCCGGGACAGCTTGAACTATGGCTACACCTTC.

The gene calls are TRBV19 and TRBJ2-4; possible D gene TRBD1, 5 bases. V dropped 6 bases and J dropped 5 bases, with 17 bases sitting between them. CDR1 and CDR2 (germline): LNHDA, SQIVND (reference sequence). The CDR3 has 15 residues. CDR3 DNA sequence: TGTGCCAGTAGCGCTGGGCCTCCAGGGCAAAACATTCAGTACTTC. It specifies CASSAGPPGQNIQYF.

The rearrangement links TRBV10-3 to TRBJ2-1, with D possibly called TRBD1 or TRBD2 (5 bases each). The V and J ends lost 3 bases and 0 bases respectively, with 12 bases between them. Looked up from germline, CDR1 is ENHRY and CDR2 is SYGVKD. The CDR3 has 16 residues. For the CDR3, the DNA is TGTGCCATCAGTGATCGGGACCCCTACTCCTACAATGAGCAGTTCTTC. Residues: CAISDRDPYSYNEQFF.

The V call is TRBV6-5, the J call TRBJ1-1, with D possibly being TRBD1 (5 bases). The V and J ends lost 6 bases and 1 base respectively, with 15 bases between them. This CDR3 is 15 amino acids long. From germline, CDR1 is MNHEY and CDR2 SVGAGI. The CDR3 DNA sequence: TGTGCCAGCAGCCCGGGGCTTTATGGGAACACTGAAGCTTTCTTT. Its translation is CASSPGLYGNTEAFF.

The chain carries TRBV18 and TRBJ1-3, with 9 nucleotides matching TRBD1. V was clipped by 3 bases and J by 0 bases; unmatched bases: 0. This CDR3 has 15 amino acids. Per germline, CDR1 KGHSH and CDR2 LQKENI. CDR3 coding DNA: TGTGCCAGCTCACCGACAGGGGGCTCTGGAAACACCATATATTTT. Translating it yields CASSPTGGSGNTIYF.